Sequencing of this TCR beta chain was carried out in a study of CXCR3-negative and CXCR3-positive naive CD8 T cells. Regarding the study as a whole: Comparison of naive CXCR3-negative and CXCR3-positive cells revealed similar TRBV-TRBJ usage, while memory cells differed.

Remarks on this clonotype: Its antigen is unknown.

Per germline, CDR1 MGHRA and CDR2 YSYEKL. The CDR3 is 16 amino acids. CD45RO-CCR7+CD27+CD95- expression identified naive CD8+ T cells. All TRB cDNA libraries came from 5' RACE performed with UMI labels. TCRdb re-called the 5' RACE reads, yielding one record per CDR3 amino acid sequence without DNA. The table for this sample gives more than 65,000 distinct CDR3 sequences. J is TRBJ1-1 and V is TRBV4-1; TCRdb designates TRBD1, a call that cannot be tested without DNA. This sequence was found in a human donor in good health. Some clones in this sample may be carry-over from other donors' samples. The sequenced sample consisted of naive CXCR3- CD8+ T cells from blood. Described subset: CD45RO-CCR7+CD27+CD95- naive CD8+ T cells lacking CXCR3 (TNR3-). This CDR3 is CASSHDLLGANTEAFF.